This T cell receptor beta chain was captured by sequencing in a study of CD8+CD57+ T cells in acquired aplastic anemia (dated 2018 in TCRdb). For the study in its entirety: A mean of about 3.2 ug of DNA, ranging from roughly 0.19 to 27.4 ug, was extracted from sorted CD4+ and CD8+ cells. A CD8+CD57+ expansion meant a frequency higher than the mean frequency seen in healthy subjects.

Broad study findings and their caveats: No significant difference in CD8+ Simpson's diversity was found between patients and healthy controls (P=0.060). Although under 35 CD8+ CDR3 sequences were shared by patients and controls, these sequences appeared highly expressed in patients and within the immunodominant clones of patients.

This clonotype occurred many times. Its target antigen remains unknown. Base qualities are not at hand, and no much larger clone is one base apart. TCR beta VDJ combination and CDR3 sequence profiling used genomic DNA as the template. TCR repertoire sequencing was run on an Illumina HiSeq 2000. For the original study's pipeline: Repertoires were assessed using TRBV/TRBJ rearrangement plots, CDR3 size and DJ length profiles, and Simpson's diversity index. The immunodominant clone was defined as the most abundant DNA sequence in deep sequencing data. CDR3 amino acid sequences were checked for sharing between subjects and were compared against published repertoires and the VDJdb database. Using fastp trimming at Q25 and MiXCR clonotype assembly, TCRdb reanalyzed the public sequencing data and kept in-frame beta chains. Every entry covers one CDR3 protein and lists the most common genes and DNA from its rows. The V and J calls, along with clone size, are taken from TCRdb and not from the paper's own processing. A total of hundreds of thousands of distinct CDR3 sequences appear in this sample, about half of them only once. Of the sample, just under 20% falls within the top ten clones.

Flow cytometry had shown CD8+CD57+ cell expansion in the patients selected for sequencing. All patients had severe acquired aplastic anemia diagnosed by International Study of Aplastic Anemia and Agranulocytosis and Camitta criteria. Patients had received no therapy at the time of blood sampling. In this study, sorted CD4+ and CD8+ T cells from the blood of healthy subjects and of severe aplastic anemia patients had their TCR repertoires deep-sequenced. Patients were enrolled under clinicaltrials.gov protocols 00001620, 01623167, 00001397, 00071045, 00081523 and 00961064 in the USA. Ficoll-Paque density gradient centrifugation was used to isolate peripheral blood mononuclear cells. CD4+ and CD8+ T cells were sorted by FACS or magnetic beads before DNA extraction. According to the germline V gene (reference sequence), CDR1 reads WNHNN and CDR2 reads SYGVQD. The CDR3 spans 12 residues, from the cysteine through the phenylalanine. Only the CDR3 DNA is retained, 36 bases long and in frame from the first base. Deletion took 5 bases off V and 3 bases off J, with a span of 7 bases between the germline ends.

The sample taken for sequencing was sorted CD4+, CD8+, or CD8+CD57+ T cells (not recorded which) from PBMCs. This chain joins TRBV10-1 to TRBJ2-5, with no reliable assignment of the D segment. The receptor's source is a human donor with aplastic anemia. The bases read TGCGCCAGCAGTTACCCGGAAGAGACCCAGTACTTC. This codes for CASSYPEETQYF.